This T cell receptor beta chain was obtained from a study of blood T cell repertoires in COVID-19. Trimming cost V 0 bases and J 3 bases; bases outside gene matches: 4. The CDR3 has 16 residues. Looked up from germline, CDR1 is LGHNA and CDR2 is YNFKEQ. In the original processing: Scientists estimated how many nucleated cells there were by amplifying reference gene primers. Generated by immunoSEQ multiplex PCR, the TCRdb table keeps only in-frame clones and is missing some. V and J calls and clone size come straight from that table; D and trimming were deduced from the DNA. This sample has 300,000 to 400,000 clones, with roughly 89% found just once.

This receptor was obtained from a man aged 30-40 years with COVID-19, enrolled during active disease. The chain recombines TRBV4-2 with TRBJ2-7, with 11 bases identical to TRBD2. The material sequenced was peripheral blood. In DNA form, the CDR3 reads TGTGCCAGCAGCCAAGATCGACTAGCGGGGCACTACGAGCAGTACTTC. Protein: CASSQDRLAGHYEQYF.